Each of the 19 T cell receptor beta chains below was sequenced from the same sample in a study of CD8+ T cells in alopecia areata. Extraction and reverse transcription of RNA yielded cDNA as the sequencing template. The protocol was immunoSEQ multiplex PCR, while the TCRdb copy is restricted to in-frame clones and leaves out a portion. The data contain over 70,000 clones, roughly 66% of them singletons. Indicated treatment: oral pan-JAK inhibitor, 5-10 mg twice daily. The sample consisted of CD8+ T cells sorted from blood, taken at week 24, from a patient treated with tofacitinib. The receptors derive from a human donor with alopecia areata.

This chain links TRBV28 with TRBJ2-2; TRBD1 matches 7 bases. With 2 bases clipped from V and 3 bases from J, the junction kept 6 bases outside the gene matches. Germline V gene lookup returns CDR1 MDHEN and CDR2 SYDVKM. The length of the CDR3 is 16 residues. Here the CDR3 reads CASSLRQGIDTGELFF. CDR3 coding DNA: TGTGCCAGCAGTTTACGACAGGGTATCGACACCGGGGAGCTGTTTTTT.

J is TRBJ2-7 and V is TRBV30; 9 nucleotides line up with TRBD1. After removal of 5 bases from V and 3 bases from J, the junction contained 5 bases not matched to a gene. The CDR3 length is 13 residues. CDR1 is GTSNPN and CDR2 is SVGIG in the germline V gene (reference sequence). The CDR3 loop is CAWATGQGYEQYF. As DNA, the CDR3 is TGTGCCTGGGCTACGGGACAGGGCTACGAGCAGTACTTC.

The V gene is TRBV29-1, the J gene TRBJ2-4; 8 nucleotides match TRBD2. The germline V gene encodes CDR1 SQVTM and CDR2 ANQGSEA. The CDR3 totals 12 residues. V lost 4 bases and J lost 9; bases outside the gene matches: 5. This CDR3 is CSVGSGDGIQYF. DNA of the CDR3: TGCAGCGTTGGTAGCGGGGACGGCATTCAGTACTTC.

The CDR3 region has the DNA TGTGCCAGCAGTTTTACCTCAGCGGTCCAAGAGACCCAGTACTTC. This translates into CASSFTSAVQETQYF. The chain combines TRBV27 with TRBJ2-5; D may be TRBD2 (5 bases). V was trimmed by 3 bases and J by 1 base, leaving 12 bases between them. CDR3 length: 15 amino acids. CDR1 MNHEY and CDR2 SMNVEV come from the germline V gene (reference sequence).

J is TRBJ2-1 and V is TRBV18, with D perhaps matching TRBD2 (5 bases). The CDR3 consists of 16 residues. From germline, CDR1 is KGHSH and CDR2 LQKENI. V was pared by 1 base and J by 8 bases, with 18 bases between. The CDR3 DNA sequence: TGTGCCAGCTCACCACGTTGGGAGTATGACTGGGATGAGCAGTTCTTC. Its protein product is CASSPRWEYDWDEQFF.

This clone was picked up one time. CDR3 loop: CASSIDLASGAYEQYF. Written as DNA, the CDR3 is TGTGCCAGTAGTATAGATCTGGCTAGCGGGGCCTACGAGCAGTACTTC. This chain links TRBV19 with TRBJ2-7, with 9 nucleotides matching TRBD2. Per the germline V gene, CDR1 is LNHDA and CDR2 is SQIVND (reference sequence). The CDR3 sequence is 16 residues long. V lost 0 bases to trimming and J lost 2 bases; unmatched junction nucleotides: 5.

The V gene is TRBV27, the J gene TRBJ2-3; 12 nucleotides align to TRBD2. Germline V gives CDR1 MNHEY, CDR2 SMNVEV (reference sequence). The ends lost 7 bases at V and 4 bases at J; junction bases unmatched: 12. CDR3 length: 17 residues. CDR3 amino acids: CASTPQWTSGTPDTQYF. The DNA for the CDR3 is TGTGCCAGCACTCCCCAGTGGACTAGCGGGACCCCAGATACGCAGTATTTT.

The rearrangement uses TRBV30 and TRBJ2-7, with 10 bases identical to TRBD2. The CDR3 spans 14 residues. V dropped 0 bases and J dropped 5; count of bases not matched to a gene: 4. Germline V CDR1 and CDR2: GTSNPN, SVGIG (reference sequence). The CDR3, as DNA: TGTGCCTGGAGTGTCGGTCTAGCGGGAGACGAGCAGTACTTC. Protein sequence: CAWSVGLAGDEQYF.

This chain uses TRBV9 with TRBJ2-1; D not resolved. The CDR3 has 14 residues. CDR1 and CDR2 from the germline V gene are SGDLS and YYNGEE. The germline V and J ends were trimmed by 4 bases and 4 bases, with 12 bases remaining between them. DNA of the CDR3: TGTGCCAGCAGCCCGAGCGACGGGTACAATGAGCAGTTCTTC. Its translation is CASSPSDGYNEQFF.

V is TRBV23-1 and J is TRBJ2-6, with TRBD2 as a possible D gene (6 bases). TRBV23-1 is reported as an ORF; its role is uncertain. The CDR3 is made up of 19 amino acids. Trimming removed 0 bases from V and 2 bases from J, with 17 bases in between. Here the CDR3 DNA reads TGCGCCAGCAGTCAATCTTCATTCTTTTCGGGGGCTGGGGCCAACGTCCTGACTTTC. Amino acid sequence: CASSQSSFFSGAGANVLTF.

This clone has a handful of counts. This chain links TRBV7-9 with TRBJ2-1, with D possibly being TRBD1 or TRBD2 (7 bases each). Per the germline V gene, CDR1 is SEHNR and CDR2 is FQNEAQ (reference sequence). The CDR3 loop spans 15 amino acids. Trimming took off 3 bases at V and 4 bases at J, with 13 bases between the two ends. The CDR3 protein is CASSLGRGGYNEQFF. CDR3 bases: TGTGCCAGCAGCTTGGGCAGGGGGGGATACAATGAGCAGTTCTTC.

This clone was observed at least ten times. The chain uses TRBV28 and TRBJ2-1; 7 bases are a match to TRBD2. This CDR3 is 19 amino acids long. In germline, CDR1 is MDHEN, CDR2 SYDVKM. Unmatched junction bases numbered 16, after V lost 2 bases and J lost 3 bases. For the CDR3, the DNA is TGTGCCAGCAGTTTAGGACCCCTTGGGGGAGGGGTTGGCTACAATGAGCAGTTCTTC. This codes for CASSLGPLGGGVGYNEQFF.

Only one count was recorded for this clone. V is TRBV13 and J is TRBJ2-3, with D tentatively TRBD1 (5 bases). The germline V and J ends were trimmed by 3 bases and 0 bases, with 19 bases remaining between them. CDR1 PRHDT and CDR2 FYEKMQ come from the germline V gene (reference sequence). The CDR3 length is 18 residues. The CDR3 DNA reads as TGTGCCAGCAGCTTTATCAGGGCTAGTGCCTTTAGCACAGATACGCAGTATTTT. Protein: CASSFIRASAFSTDTQYF.

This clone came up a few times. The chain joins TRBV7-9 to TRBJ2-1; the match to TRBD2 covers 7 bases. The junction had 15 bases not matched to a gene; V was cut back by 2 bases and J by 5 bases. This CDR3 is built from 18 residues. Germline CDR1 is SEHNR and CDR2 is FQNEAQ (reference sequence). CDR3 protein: CASSLNGLGGSRDNEQFF. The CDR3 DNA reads TGTGCCAGCAGCTTAAACGGACTCGGCGGGAGTAGAGACAATGAGCAGTTCTTC.

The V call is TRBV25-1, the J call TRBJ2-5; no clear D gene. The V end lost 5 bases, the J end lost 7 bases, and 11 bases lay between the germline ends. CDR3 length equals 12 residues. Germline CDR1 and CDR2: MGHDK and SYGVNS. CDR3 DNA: TGTGCCAGCAGTCACGGGTTCGGGACCCAGTACTTC. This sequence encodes CASSHGFGTQYF.

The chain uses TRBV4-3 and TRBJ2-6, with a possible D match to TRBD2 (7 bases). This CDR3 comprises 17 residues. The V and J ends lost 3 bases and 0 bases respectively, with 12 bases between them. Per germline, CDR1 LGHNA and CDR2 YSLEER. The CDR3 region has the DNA TGCGCCAGCAGCCAGGGGGGGGGCGTCTCTGGGGCCAACGTCCTGACTTTC. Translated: CASSQGGGVSGANVLTF.

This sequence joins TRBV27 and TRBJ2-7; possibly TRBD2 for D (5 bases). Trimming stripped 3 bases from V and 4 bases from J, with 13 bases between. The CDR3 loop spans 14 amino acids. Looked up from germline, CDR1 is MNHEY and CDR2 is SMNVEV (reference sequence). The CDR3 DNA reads TGTGCCAGCAGTTTTGGGCTAGCCGGTTACGAGCAGTACTTC. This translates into CASSFGLAGYEQYF.

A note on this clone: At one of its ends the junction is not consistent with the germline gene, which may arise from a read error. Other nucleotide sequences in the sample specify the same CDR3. The DNA for the CDR3 is TGCAGCGCCCGCAGGGTCCTTGGCACTGAAGCTTTCTTC. It translates to CSARRVLGTEAFF. This chain links TRBV29-1 with TRBJ1-1; the D gene is possibly TRBD1 (5 bases). In germline, CDR1 is SQVTM, CDR2 ANQGSEA. The CDR3 consists of 13 residues.

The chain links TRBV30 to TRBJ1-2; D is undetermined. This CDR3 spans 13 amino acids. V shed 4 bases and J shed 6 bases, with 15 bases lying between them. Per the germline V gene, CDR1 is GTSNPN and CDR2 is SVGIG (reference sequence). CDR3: CAWTYEGVHGYTF. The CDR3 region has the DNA TGTGCCTGGACGTACGAAGGAGTACATGGCTACACCTTC.